Here is one T cell receptor beta chain with its context. In this sample, this clonotype turned up a few times. Its antigen remains undetermined. No much larger clone is present one base from it, and per-base qualities are unavailable. Libraries of naive CD8 T cells were generated from about 20,000 to 1,000,000 sorted cells, with 10%, 30% or 50% of the purified RNA used. On a BD FACSAria II, naive CD8 T cells were FACS-sorted as CD8+CD4-CCR7+CD45RA+ and collected into RLT Plus buffer. To test detection sensitivity, Jurkat RNA equivalent to approximately nine TCR copies was spiked into samples of roughly 19,000-1,000,000 naive CD8 T cells. CD8 T cells were enriched using RosetteSep CD8+ T Cell Enrichment Cocktail and Ficoll-Paque, and the enriched cells then underwent ACK red cell lysis. CDR1 and CDR2 are drawn from the germline V gene (reference sequence): MNHEY, SMNVEV. For this chain, trimming is 3 bases at the V end and 5 bases at the J end, and the number of junction bases without a gene match is 13. Including cysteine and phenylalanine, the CDR3 has 17 amino acids. Only CDR3 DNA remains: 51 bases, in frame from the first base.

Libraries came from PCR. TCRdb names NextSeq 500 as the instrument used. Bulk TCR libraries were made following a previously described method, with the TCR primers given in Table S5. Total RNA was purified with the Qiagen AllPrep DNA/RNA kit. Reads from multiple sequencing runs of the same library were pooled before analysis. The published analysis was carried out like this. Reads were retained only if the reads had an exact TCR constant sequence, and the retained reads were trimmed to 150 nt and grouped according to their 12-nt molecular barcodes. Reads within each barcode group were sub-clustered using a 15% Levenshtein threshold, and quality-weighted consensus sequences were constructed for each RNA molecule. Non-functional sequences were discarded, and so were lower-count sequences lying one edit away from another sequence. Based on fitting two negative binomial distributions, any barcode sub-cluster with under 20% of the maximum read count was discarded. In TCRdb, the public reads were trimmed at Q25 with fastp and aligned with MiXCR, with productive beta chains retained. Rows are combined by CDR3 protein, so each entry shows the most common genes and DNA. None of the V and J calls come from the authors' own analysis; TCRdb made them. For this sample there are about half a million distinct CDR3 sequences; around 23% appear just once. The top ten hold around 0.78% of the sample.

This sample stems from a study of molecular identifiers for immune sequencing clone quantification (dated by TCRdb to about 2018). With respect to the entire study: For a replicate experiment, RNA from roughly 21,000 or 96,000 naive CD8 T cells was divided into five aliquots, of which four were sequenced. This methods study benchmarked molecular-identifier clustering-based TCR repertoire sequencing (MIDCIRS) and TCR RNA copy counting, using CD8 T cells to do so.

On the study overall, not on this receptor specifically: Spiked-in Jurkat TCR RNA equivalent to a single cell was reported to be detectable even among approximately 1.1 million naive CD8 T cells. In CMV-specific effector cells, clones with more than 20 RNA copies accounted for over 99% of molecules, whereas in naive cells such clones accounted for under 1%. Naive libraries contained spiked-in Jurkat TCR RNA (approximately nine copies' worth), which is not part of the donor repertoire. When barcode sub-clustering was not used, chimeric consensus sequences inflated TCR diversity, with chimeras reaching as high as 47%. Modeling estimated about three recovered TCR RNA copies per cell, compared with about 10 by digital PCR, which implies around 30% capture efficiency. Highly expanded clone sizes could be underestimated because identical TCR molecules may share a barcode.

Sample: naive CD8+ T cells from blood, with Jurkat cell RNA spiked in. The cell subset or site label here, explained by the study, means: FACS-sorted CD8+CD4-CCR7+CD45RA+ naive T cells. This sequence uses TRBV27 and TRBJ2-3; 8 bases in the middle match TRBD2. This clonotype was obtained from a human donor in good health. Some libraries in this study had Jurkat cell RNA spiked in. The nucleotide sequence reads TGTGCCAGCAGTTTTGGGGGCACGGGACTAGAAGTAGATACGCAGTATTTT. This sequence encodes CASSFGGTGLEVDTQYF.